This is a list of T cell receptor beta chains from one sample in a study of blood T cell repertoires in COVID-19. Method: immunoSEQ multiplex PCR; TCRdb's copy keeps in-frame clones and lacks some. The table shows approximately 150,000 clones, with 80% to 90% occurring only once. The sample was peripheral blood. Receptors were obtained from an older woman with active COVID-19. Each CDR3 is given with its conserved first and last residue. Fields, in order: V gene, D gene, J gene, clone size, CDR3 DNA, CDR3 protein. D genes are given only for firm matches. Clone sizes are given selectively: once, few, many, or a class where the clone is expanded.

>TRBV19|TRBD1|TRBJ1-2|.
TGTGCCAGTAGCCTAGATGACAGGGTACGTGGCTACACCTTC
CASSLDDRVRGYTF
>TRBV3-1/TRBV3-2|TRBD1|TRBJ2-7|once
TGTGCCAGCAGCCAACCGGGACAGGGTTACGAGCAGTACTTC
CASSQPGQGYEQYF
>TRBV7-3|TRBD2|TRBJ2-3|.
TGTGCCAGCAGCTTAGCCATAGGGAGGGGAAGCCTCACAGATACGCAGTATTTT
CASSLAIGRGSLTDTQYF
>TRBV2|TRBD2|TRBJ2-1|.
TGTGCCAGCAGCTCCACTAGCGGACGGCCCAATGAGCAGTTCTTC
CASSSTSGRPNEQFF
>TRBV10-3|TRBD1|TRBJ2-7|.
TGTGCCATCAGTGAGTCGTCCAGGGGGAGCACCTACGAGCAGTACTTC
CAISESSRGSTYEQYF
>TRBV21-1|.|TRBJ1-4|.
TGTGCCAGCAGCAAGGGAGGTACAGTTGGTGTTGAAAAACTGTTTTTT
CASSKGGTVGVEKLFF
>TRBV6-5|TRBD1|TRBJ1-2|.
TGTGCCAGCAGTTACACGGGACAGGGTGGTGGCTACACCTTC
CASSYTGQGGGYTF
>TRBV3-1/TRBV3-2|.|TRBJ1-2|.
TGTGCCAGCAGCCAAGTTCCAGAAGATTTTGGTGCCTATGGCTACACCTTC
CASSQVPEDFGAYGYTF
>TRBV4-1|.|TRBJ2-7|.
TGCGCCAGCAGCCAAGTAATGGACAGTAGCTCCTACGAGCAGTACTTC
CASSQVMDSSSYEQYF
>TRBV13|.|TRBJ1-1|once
TGTGCCAGCAGCCCGTCCCCGGACAGGAACACTGAAGCTTTCTTT
CASSPSPDRNTEAFF
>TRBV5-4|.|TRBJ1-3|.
TGTGCCAGCAGCTCGGACAGCAACTCTGGAAACACCATATATTTT
CASSSDSNSGNTIYF
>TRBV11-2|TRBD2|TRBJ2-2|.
TGTGCCAGCACCCCCTCGTCGGCGGGAGTAACCGGGGAGCTGTTTTTT
CASTPSSAGVTGELFF
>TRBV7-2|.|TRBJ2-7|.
TGTGCCAGCAGCTTAGCCCTGGGCGCCTTTACCTACGAGCAGTACTTC
CASSLALGAFTYEQYF
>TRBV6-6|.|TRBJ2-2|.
TGTGCCAGCAGTAGGATTAAACAGTTTGACGGGGAGCTGTTTTTT
CASSRIKQFDGELFF
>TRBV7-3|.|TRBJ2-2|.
TGTGCCAGCAGCCGAGATCGCACAGCAGTCAAGGCCGGGGAGCTGTTTTTT
CASSRDRTAVKAGELFF
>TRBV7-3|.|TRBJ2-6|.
TGTGCCAGCAGCTGGCTCCCCAGGGGTGGTGACTCTGGGGCCAACGTCCTGACTTTC
CASSWLPRGGDSGANVLTF
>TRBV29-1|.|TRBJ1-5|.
TGCAGCGTTACCGGGACTGGCAATCAGCCCCAGCATTTT
CSVTGTGNQPQHF
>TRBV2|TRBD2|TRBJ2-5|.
TGTGCCAGCAGTGAACTAGCGGGAGGGGTGGAAGGGACCCAGTACTTC
CASSELAGGVEGTQYF
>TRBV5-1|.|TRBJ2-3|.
TGCGCCAGCAGCTTGGCCCCAGCCCCACAGACAGATACGCAGTATTTT
CASSLAPAPQTDTQYF
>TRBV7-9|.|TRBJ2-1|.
TGTGCCAGCAGCTTAGAACTGGAGGTCCATGAGCAGTTCTTC
CASSLELEVHEQFF
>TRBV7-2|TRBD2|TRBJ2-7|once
TGTGCCAGCAGCTTAATAGCGGGAGCCCACGAGCAGTACTTC
CASSLIAGAHEQYF
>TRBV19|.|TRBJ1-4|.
TGTGCCAGTAGTTCGTCCGCGACAGGAGCAACTAATGAAAAACTGTTTTTT
CASSSSATGATNEKLFF
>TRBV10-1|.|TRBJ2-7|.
TGCGCCAGCAGTGGTCAGAGGGTCTACGAGCAGTACTTC
CASSGQRVYEQYF
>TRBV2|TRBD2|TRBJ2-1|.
TGTGCCAGCAGCTACTTGGGACTAGCGAGAGGAGGGAATGAGCAGTTCTTC
CASSYLGLARGGNEQFF
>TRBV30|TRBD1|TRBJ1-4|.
TGTGCCTGGAGGTCACAGGGGACTAATGAAAAACTGTTTTTT
CAWRSQGTNEKLFF
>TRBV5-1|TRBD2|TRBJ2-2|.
TGCGCCAGCAGCAGCCCCGGGACTACCTTCACCGGGGAGCTGTTTTTT
CASSSPGTTFTGELFF
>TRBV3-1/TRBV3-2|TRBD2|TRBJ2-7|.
TGTGCCAGCAGCCAAGCGAGGACTAGTCTTTCCTACGAGCAGTACTTC
CASSQARTSLSYEQYF
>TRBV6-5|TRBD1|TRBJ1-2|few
TGTGCCAGCACCCTTCGACAGGGGGGAACGTGGGGCTACACCTTC
CASTLRQGGTWGYTF
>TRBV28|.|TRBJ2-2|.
TGTGCCAGCAGTTCTCACTCTTGGGGTAGCGGAGTTACCGGGGAGCTGTTTTTT
CASSSHSWGSGVTGELFF
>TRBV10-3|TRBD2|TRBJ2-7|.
TGTGCCATCAGTGATAGCGGGAGGCCCACCTACGAGCAGTACTTC
CAISDSGRPTYEQYF
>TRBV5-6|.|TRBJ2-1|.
TGTGCCAGCAGCTTCAGGGCTAGTGTATCAACCGAGCAGTTCTTC
CASSFRASVSTEQFF
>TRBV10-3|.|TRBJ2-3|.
TGTGCCATCAGTGACAATATGGCGGCAGATACGCAGTATTTT
CAISDNMAADTQYF